This T cell receptor beta chain was sequenced for a study of T cell responses to AZD1222 COVID-19 vaccine. Study-wide results and limits: AZD1222 recipients seropositive at baseline numbered only six or seven. CD4 TCRs linked to vaccination spanned spike, dominating at 160-218 and 743-854. The sample set comprised mostly white British donors with more females, and clonal diversity was possibly underestimated.

Notes on this clone: Its antigen is unidentified.

Sequenced by immunoSEQ multiplex PCR; TCRdb stores in-frame clones only, minus some. This sample has around 78,000 clones, with 80% to 85% found just once. The CDR3 is made up of 15 amino acids. Germline CDR1 SGHAT, CDR2 FQNNGV. After removal of 5 bases from V and 4 bases from J, the junction contained 8 bases not matched to a gene. The specimen comprised peripheral blood, sampled on day 0 of AZD1222 vaccination. This receptor was taken from an adult in good health. The chain joins TRBV11-2 to TRBJ1-1; 9 bases match TRBD1. The CDR3 nucleotides read TGTGCCAGCAGCCGACCGGACAGGGGTCGCACTGAAGCTTTCTTT. This translates into CASSRPDRGRTEAFF.